A selection of T cell receptor beta chains follows, all from one sample in a study of blood T cell repertoires in COVID-19. Profiled with immunoSEQ multiplex PCR; TCRdb holds only in-frame clones, not every one. Counted here are around 310,000 clones, almost 90% occurring once; the ten biggest clones make up 0.95% to 1.3%. Sequencing was done on a sample of peripheral blood. The receptors derive from a middle-aged woman with COVID-19, enrolled during active disease. The CDR3 runs from the conserved cysteine through the conserved F or W. Fields, in order: V gene, D gene, clone size, J gene, CDR3 DNA, CDR3 protein. The D gene is left open where the match is weak. Not all rows give a size; the values are once, few, many and, for expanded clones, a class.

TRBV6-4	TRBD2	once	TRBJ2-5	TGTGCCAGCAGTGCGGGAGGGGAAGAGACCCAGTACTTC	CASSAGGEETQYF
TRBV20-1	-	-	TRBJ2-7	TGCAGTGCTAGTGGGCGGACCTACGAGCAGTACTTC	CSASGRTYEQYF
TRBV7-2	-	-	TRBJ1-3	TGTGCCAGCAGCTCCCTTAGCTCTGGAAACACCATATATTTT	CASSSLSSGNTIYF
TRBV19	-	-	TRBJ2-1	TGTGCCAGTAGTAGTCACCGCGGATACAATGAGCAGTTCTTC	CASSSHRGYNEQFF
TRBV20-1	TRBD1	-	TRBJ1-1	TGCAGTGCTAGTTCTCAGGGGGGCGGTTCTGAAGCTTTCTTT	CSASSQGGGSEAFF
TRBV7-2	TRBD2	-	TRBJ2-7	TGTGCCAGCAGCCCAGGGACTAGCGGGCCCTACGAGCAGTACTTC	CASSPGTSGPYEQYF
TRBV11-2	TRBD2	-	TRBJ2-1	TGTGCCAGCAGCTTGTTAGCGGGGGGGAGGTACAATGAGCAGTTCTTC	CASSLLAGGRYNEQFF
TRBV30	-	-	TRBJ1-5	TGTGCCTGGAGTGGCGGCAATCAGCCCCAGCATTTT	CAWSGGNQPQHF
TRBV24-1	-	-	TRBJ1-1	TGTGCCACCAGTGACTCGGGGCCAGGGGACACTGAAGCTTTCTTT	CATSDSGPGDTEAFF
TRBV3-1/TRBV3-2	-	-	TRBJ2-7	TGTGCCAGCACCTCTTCGTCTTCCTACGAGCAGTACTTC	CASTSSSSYEQYF
TRBV18	TRBD1	-	TRBJ1-1	TGTGCCAGCTCACAGATGACAGGGGCGATCGCTGAAGCTTTCTTT	CASSQMTGAIAEAFF
TRBV6-1	-	-	TRBJ2-5	TGTGCCAGCAACAACAGGGGGGGGCAAGAGACCCAGTACTTC	CASNNRGGQETQYF
TRBV6-5	TRBD2	-	TRBJ2-1	TGTGCCAGCAGTTATCTGACTAGCGGGAACGACAATGAGCAGTTCTTC	CASSYLTSGNDNEQFF
TRBV9	-	-	TRBJ1-3	TGTGCCAGCAGCCTGGGGCTTGGAAACACCATATATTTT	CASSLGLGNTIYF
TRBV24-1	TRBD2	few	TRBJ2-1	TGTGCCACCAGTGATTTCCCGGGGGGGAGAAATGAGCAGTTCTTC	CATSDFPGGRNEQFF
TRBV20-1	-	-	TRBJ2-4	TGCAGTGCTAGTTTGGGGGGAAACATTCAGTACTTC	CSASLGGNIQYF
TRBV11-2	TRBD1	-	TRBJ2-2	TGTGCCAGCAGCCCAGTGGCAGGGGGTGAGGGGGAGCTGTTTTTT	CASSPVAGGEGELFF
TRBV4-3	TRBD2	-	TRBJ2-3	TGCGCCAGCAGCCCCAGACTAGCGGGGGGACCGTATTTT	CASSPRLAGGPYF
TRBV24-1	-	-	TRBJ2-2	TGTGCCACCAGTGATTTGATCCGGAGCGGGGAGCTGTTTTTT	CATSDLIRSGELFF
TRBV2	TRBD1	-	TRBJ1-2	TGTGCCAGCAGAGTAGGGACAGCATATGGCTACACCTTC	CASRVGTAYGYTF
TRBV27	TRBD2	-	TRBJ2-1	TGTGCCAGCAGAATTAGCGGGAGATTGAATGAGCAGTTCTTC	CASRISGRLNEQFF
TRBV24-1	-	-	TRBJ2-3	TGTGCCACCAGTGACTCAGGATGGTACACAGATACGCAGTATTTT	CATSDSGWYTDTQYF
TRBV7-2	-	-	TRBJ2-3	TGTGCCAGCAGCCAATCCTTATCCCAGGGCACAGATACGCAGTATTTT	CASSQSLSQGTDTQYF
TRBV10-3	-	-	TRBJ1-5	TGTGCCATCACCGAGACAGATAATCAGCCCCAGCATTTT	CAITETDNQPQHF
TRBV5-1	TRBD1	-	TRBJ2-1	TGCGCCAGCAGCTTGATTGAGGGGACAGGGGTGCCCAATGAGCAGTTCTTC	CASSLIEGTGVPNEQFF
TRBV5-6	-	-	TRBJ1-4	TGTGCCAGCACCGGGACTGATGAAAAACTGTTTTTT	CASTGTDEKLFF
TRBV9	TRBD2	-	TRBJ2-7	TGTGCCAGCAGCGTAGCACTAGCGGGGAGACACGGGCAGTACTTC	CASSVALAGRHGQYF
TRBV10-3	-	-	TRBJ2-7	TGTGCCATCAGTGTCTCGTCGGTCTCCTACGAGCAGTACTTC	CAISVSSVSYEQYF
TRBV5-1	TRBD1	-	TRBJ1-6	TGCGCCAGCAGCCAGGACAGGGCTAATTCACCCCTCCACTTT	CASSQDRANSPLHF
TRBV7-9	-	-	TRBJ1-4	TGTGCCAGCAGCTTAGGAGGTTTAGAAAAACTGTTTTTT	CASSLGGLEKLFF
TRBV30	TRBD1	once	TRBJ1-2	TGTGCCTGGGGAGGACAGGGCGATCATGGCTACACCTTC	CAWGGQGDHGYTF
TRBV7-3	-	-	TRBJ2-7	TGTGCCAGCAGCTTAACGGCAAGCGAGCAGTACTTC	CASSLTASEQYF
TRBV28	TRBD1	-	TRBJ1-3	TGTGCCAGCAGTCCCTACGGCCAGGGGGCTGGAAACACCATATATTTT	CASSPYGQGAGNTIYF
TRBV15	-	-	TRBJ1-6	TGTGCCACCAGCAGTTTACAGGGTTACTCACCCCTCCACTTT	CATSSLQGYSPLHF
TRBV18	-	-	TRBJ1-2	TGTGCCAGCTCAGGTGGCCCAAACTATGGCTACACCTTC	CASSGGPNYGYTF
TRBV24-1	TRBD1	-	TRBJ1-5	TGTGCCACCAGTGATCCTACAGGGGGCTCGAATCAGCCCCAGCATTTT	CATSDPTGGSNQPQHF
TRBV6-7	TRBD1	few	TRBJ2-2	TGTGCCAGCAGTTACGGGACAGGGGCCACCGGGGAGCTGTTTTTT	CASSYGTGATGELFF
TRBV19	-	-	TRBJ1-5	TGTGCCAGTAGTATAATAGCGGGCCGGGGGAATCAGCCCCAGCATTTT	CASSIIAGRGNQPQHF
TRBV9	TRBD2	-	TRBJ2-7	TGTGCCAGCAGCGTAGGGACTAGCGGATTTGAGCAGTACTTC	CASSVGTSGFEQYF
TRBV7-8	-	few	TRBJ1-5	TGTGCCAGCAGCTCCGAAAGGGAGGTCTTTGGCAATCAGCCCCAGCATTTT	CASSSEREVFGNQPQHF
TRBV10-3	-	-	TRBJ2-1	TGTGCCATCACGGGGAAGTGGGACAATGAGCAGTTCTTC	CAITGKWDNEQFF
TRBV2	TRBD1	-	TRBJ1-3	TGTGCCAGCAGTTACCAACAGGGGGCTCCTGGAAACACCATATATTTT	CASSYQQGAPGNTIYF
TRBV27	TRBD1	-	TRBJ1-1	TGTGCCAGCAGTTTTTTGGGGACAGGGAGAAGAGCTTTCTTT	CASSFLGTGRRAFF
TRBV4-3	TRBD1	-	TRBJ2-7	TGCGCCAGCAGCCAGGAGTATAGGGGGCCCAACGAGCAGTACTTC	CASSQEYRGPNEQYF
TRBV19	-	-	TRBJ1-6	TGTGCCAATAGTCGAATGGGGGGGGATTCACCCCTCCACTTT	CANSRMGGDSPLHF